Presented here are 30 T cell receptor beta chains from one specimen sequenced in a study of glioma-infiltrating T cells. TCR alpha and beta CDR3 regions were amplified from RNA using iRepertoire nested multiplex PCR. TCRdb reprocessed the multiplex PCR reads via MiXCR and lists one record per CDR3 protein. The sample includes fewer than 500,000 distinct CDR3 sequences, roughly two fifths of them seen just once. Sequencing used glioma tissue, nonneoplastic brain tissue, or PBMCs (not recorded which). These receptors all stem from a human donor with low-grade glioma or glioblastoma, undergoing nonglioma brain surgery, or in good health (not recorded which).

V usage is TRBV7-3 and J usage is TRBJ2-3; TRBD1 matches 7 bases. Germline CDR1 and CDR2: SGHTA and FQGTGA. This CDR3 comprises 15 residues. V was clipped by 11 bases and J by 0 bases; unmatched bases: 11. The chain's CDR3 is CAGRLGTASTDTQYF. The CDR3 DNA reads as TGTGCCGGCCGTCTCGGGACAGCTAGCACAGATACGCAGTATTTT.

The rearrangement uses TRBV12-3 or TRBV12-4 and TRBJ2-7; D gene uncertain. Near its end, the DNA agrees better with TRBJ2-1, so the J call may be wrong. The CDR3 contains 14 residues. CDR3 residues: CASSLESSFDEQFF. The CDR3 nucleotides are TGTGCCAGCAGTTTAGAAAGTAGCTTCGATGAGCAGTTCTTC.

The chain employs TRBV4-3 and TRBJ2-3; the match to TRBD2 covers 9 bases. Germline V CDR1 and CDR2: LGHNA, YSLEER. The CDR3 loop spans 17 amino acids. The trim removed 4 bases at V and 0 bases at J, leaving 8 bases unmatched. Written as DNA, the CDR3 is TGCGCCAGCAGCCGGCGAAGACTAGCGGAGAGCACAGATACGCAGTATTTT. This translates into CASSRRRLAESTDTQYF.

This clonotype was counted ten times or more. The J gene is TRBJ2-3, the V gene TRBV28, with D hard to call. The CDR3 is 10 amino acids. The V gene's germline CDR1 is MDHEN and CDR2 SYDVKM. Trimming cost V 6 bases and J 2 bases, with 0 bases left between them. This chain's CDR3 is CASSTDTQYF. Written as DNA, the CDR3 is TGTGCCAGCAGCACAGATACGCAGTATTTT.

This clonotype was observed a handful of times. The V and J genes are TRBV19 and TRBJ2-1; D could derive from TRBD1 or TRBD2 (7 bases each). Trimming removed 0 bases from V and 3 bases from J, with 24 bases in between. Per the germline V gene, CDR1 is LNHDA and CDR2 is SQIVND (reference sequence). The CDR3 consists of 20 residues. CDR3 loop: CASSIDLSGGLLNLYNEQFF. The CDR3 DNA is TGTGCCAGTAGTATAGATCTTTCAGGGGGACTACTGAATCTCTACAATGAGCAGTTCTTC.

The rearrangement uses TRBV20-1 and TRBJ2-1; D remains unclear. The CDR3 totals 14 residues. V was cut by 3 bases and J by 0 bases, with 9 bases left in between. Germline-derived CDR1 and CDR2 are DFQATT and SNEGSKA (reference sequence). CDR3 sequence reads: CSARTESSYNEQFF. The CDR3 DNA reads as TGCAGTGCTAGGACGGAAAGCTCCTACAATGAGCAGTTCTTC.

As for this clonotype: This could be a read error, since a much larger clone is one nucleotide away. The rearrangement joins TRBV20-1 to TRBJ1-2; tentative D call: TRBD1 (6 bases). The CDR3 is 17 amino acids. Germline CDR1 reads DFQATT; CDR2 reads SNEGSKA (reference sequence). The CDR3 sequence is CGARDRIRGGGGYGYTF. In nucleotides, the CDR3 is TGCGGTGCTAGAGATCGGATTCGAGGAGGGGGAGGCTATGGCTACACCTTC.

This CDR3 is CASSPRAGADSNQPQHF. The CDR3 DNA reads as TGTGCCAGCAGCCCCCGAGCAGGGGCAGATAGCAATCAGCCCCAGCATTTT. This sequence joins TRBV7-2 and TRBJ1-5, with D possibly matching TRBD1 (6 bases). The V end was cut by 5 bases, the J end by 0 bases, with 17 bases between. Looked up from germline, CDR1 is SGHTA and CDR2 is FQGNSA. This CDR3 is built from 17 residues.

The chain carries TRBV7-9 and TRBJ2-7, with D tentatively TRBD1 (5 bases). The CDR3 runs 16 residues. Germline CDR1 reads SEHNR; CDR2 reads FQNEAQ (reference sequence). The V end lost 5 bases, the J end lost 6 bases, and 23 bases lay between the germline ends. The CDR3 reads CASSNIDSPSLREQYF. The CDR3 coding sequence is TGTGCCAGCAGCAACATAGACAGCCCCTCTCTGCGCGAGCAGTACTTC.

The chain employs TRBV18 and TRBJ2-7; D may correspond to TRBD1 or TRBD2 (5 bases each). There are 15 residues in the CDR3. Trimming pared 5 bases from V and 5 bases from J, leaving 19 bases between. Germline V gives CDR1 KGHSH, CDR2 LQKENI. CDR3 bases: TGTGCCAGCTCAAAAAATGGGGGTATCCTAAACGAGCAGTACTTC. Its translation: CASSKNGGILNEQYF.

This clonotype was counted at least ten times. CDR3 nucleotide sequence: TGTGCCAGCAGTTTTATACCCCTCCACTTT. Its protein is CASSFIPLHF. The J gene is TRBJ1-6, the V gene TRBV27, with unresolved D. Germline loops: CDR1 MNHEY, CDR2 SMNVEV (reference sequence). The CDR3 is made up of 10 amino acids. The V end lost 3 bases, the J end lost 12 bases, and 3 bases lay between the germline ends.

The chain has TRBV28 and TRBJ2-1; 12 bases fit TRBD2. Germline-derived CDR1 and CDR2 are MDHEN and SYDVKM. Losses at the gene ends were 10 bases for V and 4 bases for J; bases not matched to a gene: 11. The CDR3 contains 16 residues. CDR3 sequence: CATYRLAGAIYNEQFF. The CDR3 nucleotides read TGTGCCACCTACCGACTAGCGGGAGCTATTTACAATGAGCAGTTCTTC.

This clonotype was seen repeatedly, ten times or more. V usage is TRBV20-1 and J usage is TRBJ2-4, with a tentative D call TRBD2 (5 bases). Germline V gives CDR1 DFQATT, CDR2 SNEGSKA (reference sequence). The CDR3 sequence is 14 residues long. V was shortened by 0 bases and J by 7 bases, with 13 bases between the two germline ends. Here the CDR3 DNA reads TGCAGTGCTAGAGATTCTTATCGGACTAACATTCAGTACTTC. Its protein is CSARDSYRTNIQYF.

Regarding this clonotype: Possible read error: a much larger clone is one base away. This rearrangement joins TRBV6-2 or TRBV6-3 to TRBJ1-3; unclear D gene. Germline assignment: CDR1 MNHEY and CDR2 SVGEGT. This CDR3 is 15 amino acids long. CDR3 residues: CASSLDVQAGNTLYF. CDR3 DNA: TGTGCCAGCAGTTTGGACGTGCAGGCTGGAAACACCCTATATTTT.

This clonotype showed up just a few times. The chain has TRBV6-2 or TRBV6-3 and TRBJ2-7, with D possibly TRBD2 on 5 matching bases. The V gene's germline CDR1 is MNHEY and CDR2 SVGEGT. The CDR3 length is 15 residues. V was trimmed by 8 bases and J by 5 bases, leaving 22 bases between them. CDR3 region: CASAPGVRITHEQYF. The CDR3, as DNA: TGTGCCAGCGCCCCCGGGGTCCGCATCACTCACGAGCAGTACTTC.

J is TRBJ1-2 and V is TRBV28; maybe TRBD1 (5 bases). Germline V gene data show CDR1 as MDHEN and CDR2 as SYDVKM. This CDR3 region has 14 residues. Trimming shortened V by 2 bases and J by 4 bases, and 11 bases separated the two germline ends. The CDR3 is CASSLGGASYGYTF. CDR3 in DNA: TGTGCCAGCAGTTTAGGAGGGGCGAGCTATGGCTACACCTTC.

This clonotype was seen many times. This chain joins TRBV28 and TRBJ2-5, with D uncertain. The ends were cut back, 5 bases at V and 0 bases at J, with 7 bases in the middle. The CDR3 contains 13 residues. CDR1 and CDR2 (germline): MDHEN, SYDVKM. The CDR3 region is CASSRTDQETQYF. CDR3 DNA sequence: TGTGCCAGCAGTCGTACGGACCAAGAGACCCAGTACTTC.

At least ten counts were recorded for this clonotype. The V call is TRBV27, the J call TRBJ2-2; D ambiguous. Between the trimmed V and J ends, which lost 10 bases and 2 bases, there was a span of 23 bases. The CDR3 runs to 17 residues. The V gene's germline CDR1 is MNHEY and CDR2 SMNVEV (reference sequence). Written as DNA, the CDR3 is TGTGCCACCAAATCCCGGTCGGAGCCCAGAAACACCGGGGAGCTGTTTTTT. Translated, it gives CATKSRSEPRNTGELFF.

V is TRBV6-2 or TRBV6-3 and J is TRBJ2-2; the D call may be TRBD1 or TRBD2 (5 bases each). The V and J ends lost 8 bases and 7 bases respectively, with 17 bases between them. Germline V gene sequence: CDR1 MNHEY, CDR2 SVGEGT. This CDR3 region has 14 residues. The CDR3 nucleotides are TGTGCCAGCGAAATGAGGGGATTGGGCGGGGAGCTGTTTTTT. This gives the protein CASEMRGLGGELFF.

With respect to this clonotype: Being one base from a much bigger clone, this may be a read error. Here the CDR3 reads CSAAGTSRAPTDTQYF. The CDR3 bases are TGCAGTGCTGCGGGGACTTCCAGAGCACCCACAGATACGCAGTATTTT. The chain has TRBV20-1 and TRBJ2-3; possibly TRBD2 for D (6 bases). The germline gives CDR1 DFQATT, CDR2 SNEGSKA (reference sequence). V was cut by 5 bases and J by 2 bases, with 20 bases left in between. This CDR3 has 16 residues.

This clonotype was observed a handful of times. This chain joins TRBV27 and TRBJ1-2; 7 bases agree with TRBD1. Trimming at V came to 3 bases and at J to 6 bases, leaving 16 bases not matched to a gene. The CDR3 runs 17 residues. Germline V gene data show CDR1 as MNHEY and CDR2 as SMNVEV (reference sequence). The CDR3 reads CASSFIFDRASTNGYTF. CDR3 coding DNA: TGTGCCAGCAGTTTTATCTTCGACAGGGCGAGCACAAATGGCTACACCTTC.

The rearrangement uses TRBV29-1 and TRBJ1-2; D call uncertain. The CDR3 length is 11 residues. Trimming left V 5 bases short and J 8 bases short, with 12 bases between. Germline-derived CDR1 and CDR2 are SQVTM and ANQGSEA. CDR3 coding DNA: TGCAGCGTTTTTTTAGGCTTGGGCTACACCTTC. Encoded protein: CSVFLGLGYTF.

This clonotype has ten or more counts. The CDR3 is CSAPRSSSNQPQHF. The CDR3 DNA reads TGCAGTGCTCCTAGGAGTTCGAGCAATCAGCCCCAGCATTTT. J is TRBJ1-5 and V is TRBV20-1; unclear D gene. Germline CDR1 and CDR2: DFQATT and SNEGSKA (reference sequence). V dropped 5 bases and J dropped 1 base, with 12 bases sitting between them. This CDR3 spans 14 amino acids.

The V call is TRBV7-2, the J call TRBJ1-1; the D gene is possibly TRBD1 (6 bases). The CDR3 consists of 16 residues. V gave up 4 bases and J gave up 0 bases, with 15 bases separating them. CDR1 and CDR2 from the germline V gene are SGHTA and FQGNSA. Here the CDR3 reads CASSSDSGAMNTEAFF. Written as DNA, the CDR3 is TGTGCCAGCAGCTCAGATTCGGGGGCTATGAACACTGAAGCTTTCTTT.

Concerning this clonotype: This may be a read error: a much more frequent sequence differs by one nucleotide. The chain uses TRBV6-1 and TRBJ1-4, with D perhaps TRBD1 (5 bases). Germline values: CDR1 MNHNS, CDR2 SASEGT. There are 11 residues in the CDR3. The CDR3, as DNA: TGTGGCAGCCAGGGTAATGAAAAACTGTTTTTT. It translates to CGSQGNEKLFF.

This chain uses TRBV7-7 with TRBJ2-5; D not certain. The CDR3 runs 14 residues. CDR1 and CDR2 from the germline V gene are SSHAT and FNYEAQ (reference sequence). The CDR3 sequence: CARSLAAYQETQYF. For the CDR3, the DNA is TGTGCTAGAAGCTTAGCAGCTTACCAAGAGACCCAGTACTTC.

The chain couples TRBV2 to TRBJ2-7; D gene uncertain. With 7 bases removed from V and 4 bases from J, the gap between germline ends came to 8 bases. CDR3 length: 11 residues. Germline CDR1 is SNHLY and CDR2 is FYNNEI. The DNA for the CDR3 is TGTGCCAGCACCTTGGAATACGAGCAGTACTTC. Amino acid sequence: CASTLEYEQYF.

This clonotype has only a few counts. The rearrangement links TRBV28 to TRBJ2-3, with 9 bases lining up with TRBD1. The CDR3 contains 15 residues. Germline V gene sequence: CDR1 MDHEN, CDR2 SYDVKM. Trimming removed 8 bases from V and 4 bases from J; junction bases left unmatched: 10. DNA for the CDR3: TGTGCCAGCGGATACGGGACAGGGTCATCAGATACGCAGTATTTT. Translating it yields CASGYGTGSSDTQYF.

This clonotype has a handful of counts. V gene TRBV6-2 or TRBV6-3 combines with J gene TRBJ2-7; D remains unclear. Germline CDR1 is MNHEY and CDR2 is SVGEGT. This CDR3 spans 12 amino acids. Trimming removed 2 bases from V and 6 bases from J, with 8 bases in between. This CDR3 reads CASSYDRREQYF. The CDR3 region has the DNA TGTGCCAGCAGTTACGATAGGCGCGAGCAGTACTTC.

Comments on this clonotype: Relative to the germline gene, one junction end is altered; a read error may explain this. This rearrangement joins TRBV6-6 to TRBJ2-2; perhaps TRBD2 as D (5 bases). CDR1 is MNHNY and CDR2 is SVGAGI in the germline V gene (reference sequence). The CDR3 length is 12 residues. CDR3 sequence reads: CASSYATGELSF. In nucleotides, the CDR3 is TGTGCCAGCAGTTATGCCACCGGGGAGCTGTCTTTT.